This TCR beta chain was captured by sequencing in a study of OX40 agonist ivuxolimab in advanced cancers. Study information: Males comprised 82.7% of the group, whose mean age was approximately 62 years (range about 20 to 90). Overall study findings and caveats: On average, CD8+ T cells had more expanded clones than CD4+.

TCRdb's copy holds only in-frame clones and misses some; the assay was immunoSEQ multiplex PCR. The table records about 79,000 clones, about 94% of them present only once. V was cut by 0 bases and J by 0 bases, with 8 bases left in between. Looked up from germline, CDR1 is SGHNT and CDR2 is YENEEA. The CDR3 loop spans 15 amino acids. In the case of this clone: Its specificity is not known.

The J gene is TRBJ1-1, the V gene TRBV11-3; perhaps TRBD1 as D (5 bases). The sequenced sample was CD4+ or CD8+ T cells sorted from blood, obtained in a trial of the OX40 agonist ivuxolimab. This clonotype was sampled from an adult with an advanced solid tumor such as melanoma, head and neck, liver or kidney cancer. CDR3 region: CASSLEHRMNTEAFF. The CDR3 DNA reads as TGTGCCAGCAGCTTAGAGCACAGGATGAACACTGAAGCTTTCTTT.